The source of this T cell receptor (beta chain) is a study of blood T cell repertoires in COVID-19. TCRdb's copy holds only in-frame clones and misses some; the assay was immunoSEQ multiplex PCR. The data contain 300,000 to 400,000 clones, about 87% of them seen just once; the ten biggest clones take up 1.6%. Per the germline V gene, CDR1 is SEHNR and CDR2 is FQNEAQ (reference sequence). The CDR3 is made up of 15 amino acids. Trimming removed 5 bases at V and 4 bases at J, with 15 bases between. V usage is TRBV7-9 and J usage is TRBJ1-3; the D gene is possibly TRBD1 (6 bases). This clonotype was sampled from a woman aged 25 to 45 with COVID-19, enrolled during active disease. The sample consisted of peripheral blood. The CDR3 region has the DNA TGTGCCAGCAGCCCGAGTGGGCAGGGGGGAAACACCATATATTTT. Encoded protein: CASSPSGQGGNTIYF.